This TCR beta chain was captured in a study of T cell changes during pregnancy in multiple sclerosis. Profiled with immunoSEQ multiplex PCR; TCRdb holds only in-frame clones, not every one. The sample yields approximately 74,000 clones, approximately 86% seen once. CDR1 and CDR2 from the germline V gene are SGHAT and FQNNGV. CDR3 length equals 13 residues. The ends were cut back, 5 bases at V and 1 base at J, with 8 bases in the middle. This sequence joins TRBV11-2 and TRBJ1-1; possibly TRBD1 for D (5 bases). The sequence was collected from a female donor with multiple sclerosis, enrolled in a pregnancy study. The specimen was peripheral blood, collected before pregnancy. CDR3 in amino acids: CASSRRENTEAFF. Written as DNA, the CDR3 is TGTGCCAGCAGCCGCAGGGAGAACACTGAAGCTTTCTTT.